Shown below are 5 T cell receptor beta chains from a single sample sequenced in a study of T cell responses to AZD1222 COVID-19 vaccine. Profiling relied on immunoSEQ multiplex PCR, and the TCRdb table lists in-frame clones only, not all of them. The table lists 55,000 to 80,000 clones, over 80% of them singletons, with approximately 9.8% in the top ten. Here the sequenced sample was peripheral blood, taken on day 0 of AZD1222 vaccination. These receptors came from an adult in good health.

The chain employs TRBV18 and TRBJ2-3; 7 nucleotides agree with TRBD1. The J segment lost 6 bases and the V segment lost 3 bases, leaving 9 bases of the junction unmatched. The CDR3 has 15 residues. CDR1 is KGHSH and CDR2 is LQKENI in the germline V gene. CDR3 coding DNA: TGTGCCAGCTCACCGCCCCGAGGGGGCCGGGATACGCAGTATTTT. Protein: CASSPPRGGRDTQYF.

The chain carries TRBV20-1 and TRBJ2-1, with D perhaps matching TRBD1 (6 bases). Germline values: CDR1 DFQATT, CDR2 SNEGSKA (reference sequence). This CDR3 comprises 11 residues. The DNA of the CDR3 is TGCAGCGTGCAGGGGTACAATGAGCAGTTCTTC. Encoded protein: CSVQGYNEQFF.

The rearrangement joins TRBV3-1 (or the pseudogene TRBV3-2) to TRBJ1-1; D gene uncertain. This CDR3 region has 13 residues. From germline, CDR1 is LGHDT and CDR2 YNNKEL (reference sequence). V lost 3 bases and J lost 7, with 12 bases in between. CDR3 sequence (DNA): TGTGCCAGCAGCCATACTCCAGGAATTGAAGCTTTCTTT. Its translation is CASSHTPGIEAFF.

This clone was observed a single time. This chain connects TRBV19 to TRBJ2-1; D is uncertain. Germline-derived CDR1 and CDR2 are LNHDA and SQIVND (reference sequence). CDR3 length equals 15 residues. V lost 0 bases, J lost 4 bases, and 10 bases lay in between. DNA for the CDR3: TGTGCCAGTAGTATAGACCTCAACCTATACAATGAGCAGTTCTTC. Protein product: CASSIDLNLYNEQFF. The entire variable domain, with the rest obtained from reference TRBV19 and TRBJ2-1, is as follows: DGGITQSPKYLFRKEGQNVTLSCEQNLNHDAMYWYRQDPGQGLRLIYYSQIVNDFQKGDIAEGYSVSREKKESFPLTVTSAQKNPTAFYLCASSIDLNLYNEQFFGPGTRLTVL.

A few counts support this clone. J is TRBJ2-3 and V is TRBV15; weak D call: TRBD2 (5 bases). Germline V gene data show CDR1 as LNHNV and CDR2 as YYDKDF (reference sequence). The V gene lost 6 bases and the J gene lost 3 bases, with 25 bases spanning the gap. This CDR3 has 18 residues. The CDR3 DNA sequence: TGTGCCACCAGTAATCCCAGCGGTGGGTGGGTTAGGACAGATACGCAGTATTTT. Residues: CATSNPSGGWVRTDTQYF.